The 3 T cell receptor beta chains presented below share a single source sample, sequenced in a study of blood T cells in healthy people across ages (dated by TCRdb to about 2015). Library preparation used 5' RACE. Instrument used: Illumina HiSeq 2500. The second PCR ran for roughly 7 to 11 cycles and used a J-beta primer mix along with a sample-barcoded 5' primer. The public reads were quality trimmed at Q25 with fastp and then assembled into clones with MiXCR by TCRdb, keeping productive beta chains. CDR3 protein sequences are deduplicated, and each keeps its most common genes and DNA. The sample table shows around 1.5 million distinct CDR3 sequences, and roughly 45% are seen once. The ten most abundant clones make up roughly 7.9% of the sample. Sequencing input: blood. Every receptor here comes from a woman between 18 and 29 years old in good health.

This clonotype was counted ten times or more. The genes are TRBV5-1 and TRBJ2-1, with 8 bases matching TRBD1. CDR1 SGHRS and CDR2 YFSETQ come from the germline V gene. The CDR3 contains 16 residues. With V trimmed by 0 bases and J by 4 bases, 6 bases remained unmatched. Here the CDR3 DNA reads TGCGCCAGCAGCTTGGCGCCCAGGGGGCTGTACAATGAGCAGTTCTTC. Protein sequence: CASSLAPRGLYNEQFF.

The chain is built from TRBV7-2 and TRBJ2-3, with a weak D call TRBD2 (6 bases). Trimming took off 5 bases at V and 5 bases at J, with 14 bases between the two ends. The germline CDR1 and CDR2 sequences are SGHTA and FQGNSA. The CDR3 is 14 amino acids. CDR3 in DNA: TGTGCCAGCAGCCAAAGTGCGGGGCTAGATACGCAGTATTTT. This translates into CASSQSAGLDTQYF.

J is TRBJ2-6 and V is TRBV5-5, with D possibly being TRBD1 or TRBD2 (5 bases each). Trimming left V 2 bases short and J 0 bases short, with 12 bases between. The CDR3 loop spans 17 amino acids. Germline V gives CDR1 SGHKS, CDR2 YYEKEE (reference sequence). The CDR3 loop reads CASSFYGDVSGANVLTF. For the CDR3, the DNA is TGTGCCAGCAGCTTTTACGGGGACGTCTCTGGGGCCAACGTCCTGACTTTC. The full variable domain, in which reference TRBV5-5 and TRBJ2-6 provide the parts outside the CDR3, is DAGVTQSPTHLIKTRGQQVTLRCSPISGHKSVSWYQQVLGQGPQFIFQYYEKEERGRGNFPDRFSARQFPNYSSELNVNALLLGDSALYLCASSFYGDVSGANVLTFGAGSRLTVL.